The 31 T cell receptor beta chains reported below all come from one sample, sequenced in a study of CD8 T cells in Susac syndrome. Random hexamers were used to reverse transcribe the RNA input (about 0.5 to 1 ug). TCRdb recomputed calls from the immunoSEQ multiplex PCR reads with MiXCR, one row per CDR3 protein. The sample lists 75,000 to 95,000 distinct CDR3 sequences; around nine tenths were seen once. The material sequenced was CD8+ T cells from PBMCs. The receptor source for this set is a human donor with multiple sclerosis.

J is TRBJ2-7 and V is TRBV9; 8 bases are shared with TRBD1. The junction had 7 bases not matched to a gene; V was cut back by 4 bases and J by 4 bases. The germline CDR1 and CDR2 sequences are SGDLS and YYNGEE. The CDR3 runs to 14 residues. The CDR3 DNA reads as TGTGCCAGCAGCCCAGCCGGGACAGGTTACGAGCAGTACTTC. It codes for CASSPAGTGYEQYF.

The chain is built from TRBV9 and TRBJ2-3; D is perhaps TRBD2 (7 bases). Germline V gene sequence: CDR1 SGDLS, CDR2 YYNGEE. This CDR3 comprises 17 residues. Deletions cut 0 bases from V and 0 bases from J, with 14 bases between. CDR3 DNA: TGTGCCAGCAGCGTAGCGGGGGGCAAGAGTAGCACAGATACGCAGTATTTT. Protein sequence: CASSVAGGKSSTDTQYF.

This chain joins TRBV5-1 and TRBJ2-7, with D possibly being TRBD2 (5 bases). The CDR3 is 14 amino acids. Trimming removed 0 bases at V and 6 bases at J, with 13 bases between. Germline values: CDR1 SGHRS, CDR2 YFSETQ. CDR3 loop: CASSLVVGSFEQYF. The CDR3 DNA is TGCGCCAGCAGCTTGGTGGTGGGGAGCTTCGAGCAGTACTTC.

This clonotype was recorded only once. This chain links TRBV19 with TRBJ1-2; TRBD1 matches 8 bases. This CDR3 spans 14 amino acids. Losses at the gene ends were 4 bases for V and 7 bases for J; bases not matched to a gene: 8. Germline CDR1 is LNHDA and CDR2 is SQIVND (reference sequence). The CDR3 DNA reads as TGTGCCAGTAGTACCGGACAGGGAGTTCCTGGCTACACCTTC. Translating it yields CASSTGQGVPGYTF. The whole variable domain, filled in from reference TRBV19 and TRBJ1-2, reads DGGITQSPKYLFRKEGQNVTLSCEQNLNHDAMYWYRQDPGQGLRLIYYSQIVNDFQKGDIAEGYSVSREKKESFPLTVTSAQKNPTAFYLCASSTGQGVPGYTFGSGTRLTVV.

The chain is built from TRBV9 and TRBJ1-2; TRBD1 is a possible D gene (6 bases). V was cut by 3 bases and J by 2 bases, with 11 bases left in between. Germline CDR1 SGDLS, CDR2 YYNGEE. The CDR3 loop spans 14 amino acids. The CDR3 nucleotides read TGTGCCAGCAGCGCCGGACAGACCAACTATGGCTACACCTTC. Translation: CASSAGQTNYGYTF.

CDR3 sequence: CASSWGRNYGYTF. The CDR3 DNA sequence: TGTGCCAGCAGCTGGGGACGGAACTATGGCTACACCTTC. J is TRBJ1-2 and V is TRBV13, with D perhaps matching TRBD1 (5 bases). Germline values: CDR1 PRHDT, CDR2 FYEKMQ (reference sequence). The CDR3 is 13 residues long. With 4 bases removed from V and 2 bases from J, the gap between germline ends came to 8 bases.

This rearrangement joins TRBV3-1 to TRBJ2-3; D is unclear. The CDR3 runs 16 residues. From germline, CDR1 is LGHDT and CDR2 YNNKEL (reference sequence). V was clipped by 0 bases and J by 1 base, with 11 bases between them. CDR3 loop: CASSQDETHRTDTQYF. The CDR3 nucleotides read TGTGCCAGCAGCCAAGACGAGACGCATCGCACAGATACGCAGTATTTT.

The chain uses TRBV4-1 and TRBJ2-1; D may be TRBD1 or TRBD2 (6 bases each). The V end was cut by 7 bases, the J end by 1 base, with 17 bases between. CDR1 is MGHRA and CDR2 is YSYEKL in the germline V gene. This CDR3 has 16 amino acids. The CDR3 region has the DNA TGCGCCAGCACCCAGGGGACGGGGGATTCCTACAATGAGCAGTTCTTC. Amino acid sequence: CASTQGTGDSYNEQFF.

The rearrangement joins TRBV11-2 to TRBJ2-7; D is unclear. This CDR3 comprises 13 residues. Trimming shortened V by 0 bases and J by 5 bases, and 8 bases separated the two germline ends. CDR1 SGHAT and CDR2 FQNNGV come from the germline V gene. The CDR3 spells CASSLDYGDEQYF. CDR3 in DNA: TGTGCCAGCAGCTTAGATTATGGGGACGAGCAGTACTTC.

The chain uses TRBV6-6 and TRBJ2-7; D gene uncertain. V lost 7 bases, J lost 4 bases, and 8 bases lay in between. CDR3 length: 11 residues. Germline V gene lookup returns CDR1 MNHNY and CDR2 SVGAGI (reference sequence). The DNA of the CDR3 is TGTGCCAGCACTAAAGGATACGAGCAGTACTTC. Translating it yields CASTKGYEQYF.

Worth noting for this clonotype: At one end, the junction sequence differs from germline, possibly due to a read error. The chain carries TRBV24-1 and TRBJ2-7, with TRBD2 as a possible D gene (6 bases). Germline V gene data show CDR1 as KGHDR and CDR2 as SFDVKD. This CDR3 has 14 residues. CDR3 in amino acids: CATSERTTSSEQYF. The CDR3 DNA reads as TGTGCCACCAGTGAGCGGACTACCTCCTCCGAGCAGTACTTC.

The rearrangement uses TRBV13 and TRBJ2-1, with 9 bases matching TRBD1. This CDR3 spans 16 amino acids. Germline CDR1 is PRHDT and CDR2 is FYEKMQ (reference sequence). The V segment lost 2 bases and the J segment 2 bases; nucleotides outside the gene matches: 4. The CDR3 loop reads CASSLSDRGTYNEQFF. The CDR3 region has the DNA TGTGCCAGCAGCTTATCGGACAGGGGAACCTACAATGAGCAGTTCTTC.

This rearrangement joins TRBV28 to TRBJ1-1; D possibly corresponds to TRBD1 (6 bases). Looked up from germline, CDR1 is MDHEN and CDR2 is SYDVKM. With 6 bases removed from V and 5 bases from J, the gap between germline ends came to 22 bases. This CDR3 has 16 amino acids. The CDR3 coding sequence is TGTGCCAGCAGAGCCTCTAAACCAACCAGGGGAACTGAAGCTTTCTTT. Its translation: CASRASKPTRGTEAFF.

The chain couples TRBV9 to TRBJ1-1; D gene ambiguous. Germline V gives CDR1 SGDLS, CDR2 YYNGEE. Between the trimmed V and J ends, which lost 3 bases and 7 bases, there was a span of 13 bases. The CDR3 length is 13 residues. CDR3 region: CASSALRTNEAFF. CDR3 nucleotide sequence: TGTGCCAGCAGCGCCCTTAGAACTAATGAAGCTTTCTTT.

The genes are TRBV2 and TRBJ2-3; no definite D call. The CDR3 is 15 amino acids. Looked up from germline, CDR1 is SNHLY and CDR2 is FYNNEI. The V end was cut by 3 bases, the J end by 1 base, with 11 bases between. The DNA for the CDR3 is TGTGCCAGCAGTGAGTGGGGTTCGGGCACAGATACGCAGTATTTT. It specifies CASSEWGSGTDTQYF.

The chain couples TRBV29-1 to TRBJ2-1; D is tentatively TRBD1 or TRBD2 (5 bases each). Germline V gene sequence: CDR1 SQVTM, CDR2 ANQGSEA. The germline V and J ends were trimmed by 6 bases and 5 bases, with 17 bases remaining between them. This CDR3 region has 14 residues. The CDR3 here is CSVPPWDANNEQFF. The CDR3 region has the DNA TGCAGCGTGCCCCCGTGGGACGCCAACAATGAGCAGTTCTTC.

The gene calls are TRBV28 and TRBJ2-5, with D possibly called TRBD1 or TRBD2 (5 bases each). This CDR3 is 16 amino acids long. V lost 6 bases and J 3 bases, leaving 20 bases between the germline ends. Germline V lookup: CDR1 MDHEN, CDR2 SYDVKM. The CDR3 coding sequence is TGTGCCAGCAGGAGGGGTGATAGCTGGGTCGAAGAGACCCAGTACTTC. Its protein is CASRRGDSWVEETQYF.

The chain carries TRBV5-4 and TRBJ1-2; D perhaps matches TRBD1 (5 bases). CDR1 SGHNT and CDR2 YYREEE come from the germline V gene (reference sequence). Trimming removed 0 bases from V and 0 bases from J, with 12 bases in between. The CDR3 spans 16 residues. The CDR3: CASSLATAPTNYGYTF. DNA of the CDR3: TGTGCCAGCAGCTTGGCGACAGCCCCGACTAACTATGGCTACACCTTC. Looking up the rest from reference TRBV5-4 and TRBJ1-2 gives the full variable domain: ETGVTQSPTHLIKTRGQQVTLRCSSQSGHNTVSWYQQALGQGPQFIFQYYREEENGRGNFPPRFSGLQFPNYSSELNVNALELDDSALYLCASSLATAPTNYGYTFGSGTRLTVV.

This rearrangement joins TRBV7-7 to TRBJ2-1; tentatively, D is TRBD1 or TRBD2 (6 bases each). Per germline, CDR1 SSHAT and CDR2 FNYEAQ (reference sequence). V dropped 3 bases and J dropped 9 bases, with 21 bases sitting between them. The CDR3 spans 16 residues. The CDR3 reads CASSLYLARGGGEQFF. Here the CDR3 DNA reads TGTGCCAGCAGCTTGTACCTAGCGAGAGGAGGGGGTGAGCAGTTCTTC.

The V call is TRBV19, the J call TRBJ1-1; D is undetermined. Trimming took 7 bases from V and 5 from J, leaving 8 bases between them. Per the germline V gene, CDR1 is LNHDA and CDR2 is SQIVND (reference sequence). The CDR3 totals 11 residues. The CDR3 bases are TGTGCCAGTAAGGTTGGGACTGAAGCTTTCTTT. Translation gives CASKVGTEAFF.

J is TRBJ1-3 and V is TRBV5-1, with TRBD1 identical over 8 bases. With 4 bases clipped from V and 2 bases from J, the junction kept 5 bases outside the gene matches. This CDR3 comprises 15 residues. Germline lookup yields CDR1 SGHRS and CDR2 YFSETQ. DNA of the CDR3: TGCGCCAGCAGCATCGACAGGGGCCCTGGAAACACCATATATTTT. The encoded protein is CASSIDRGPGNTIYF.

The V gene is TRBV10-3, the J gene TRBJ1-2, with a possible D match to TRBD1 (5 bases). The CDR3 has 15 residues. Germline V gene sequence: CDR1 ENHRY, CDR2 SYGVKD. The germline V and J ends were trimmed by 0 bases and 4 bases, with 12 bases remaining between them. The DNA for the CDR3 is TGTGCCATCAGTGAGTCTACGGGGGTGGGCTATGGCTACACCTTC. It yields the protein CAISESTGVGYGYTF.

This clonotype appeared once. The rearrangement links TRBV5-1 to TRBJ2-5; D may correspond to TRBD1 or TRBD2 (6 bases each). Germline values: CDR1 SGHRS, CDR2 YFSETQ. Trimming took 2 bases from V and 4 from J, leaving 15 bases between them. CDR3 length: 15 residues. The CDR3 region has the DNA TGCGCCAGCAGCTTTTTCGGAGGGGGAGGAGAGACCCAGTACTTC. This codes for CASSFFGGGGETQYF.

The chain employs TRBV7-9 and TRBJ1-6; D unresolved. V lost 0 bases, J lost 3 bases, and 9 bases lay in between. The length of the CDR3 is 16 residues. CDR1 and CDR2 from the germline V gene are SEHNR and FQNEAQ (reference sequence). The CDR3 DNA reads TGTGCCAGCAGCTTAGCGCAGACACTCTATAATTCACCCCTCCACTTT. It yields the protein CASSLAQTLYNSPLHF. The whole variable domain, filled in from reference TRBV7-9 and TRBJ1-6, reads DTGVSQNPRHKITKRGQNVTFRCDPISEHNRLYWYRQTLGQGPEFLTYFQNEAQLEKSRLLSDRFSAERPKGSFSTLEIQRTEQGDSAMYLCASSLAQTLYNSPLHFGNGTRLTVT.

V and J are TRBV10-3 and TRBJ2-3; D remains unclear. Trimming left V 10 bases short and J 4 bases short, with 6 bases between. Per the germline V gene, CDR1 is ENHRY and CDR2 is SYGVKD. The CDR3 is 10 residues long. CDR3: CATEADTQYF. For the CDR3, the DNA is TGTGCCACCGAGGCAGATACGCAGTATTTT.

The chain links TRBV4-1 to TRBJ1-2; D perhaps matches TRBD1 (5 bases). There are 14 residues in the CDR3. The germline CDR1 and CDR2 sequences are MGHRA and YSYEKL. The V end was cut by 1 base, the J end by 5 bases, with 11 bases between. CDR3 in amino acids: CASSQGRDAYGYTF. In DNA form, the CDR3 reads TGCGCCAGCAGCCAAGGCCGGGACGCATATGGCTACACCTTC.

The V and J genes are TRBV4-3 and TRBJ2-1; either TRBD1 or TRBD2 may supply D (6 bases each). CDR1 is LGHNA and CDR2 is YSLEER in the germline V gene. Between the trimmed V and J ends, which lost 1 base and 4 bases, there was a span of 14 bases. The CDR3 totals 16 residues. Here the CDR3 DNA reads TGCGCCAGCAGCCAAGCCCGGGGGCTGACTTACAATGAGCAGTTCTTC. This sequence encodes CASSQARGLTYNEQFF.

The V call is TRBV9, the J call TRBJ1-4; 8 nucleotides agree with TRBD1. CDR1 and CDR2 from the germline V gene are SGDLS and YYNGEE. The CDR3 covers 15 residues. The ends lost 4 bases at V and 8 bases at J; junction bases unmatched: 10. The CDR3 DNA sequence: TGTGCCAGCAGCCCCCAGCCGACAGGGGAGGAAAAACTGTTTTTT. As protein: CASSPQPTGEEKLFF.

In its sample, this clonotype was seen a few times. The chain is built from TRBV19 and TRBJ2-7, with 8 nucleotides matching TRBD2. Germline V gene data show CDR1 as LNHDA and CDR2 as SQIVND (reference sequence). The CDR3 extends over 14 amino acids. V lost 5 bases and J lost 3; bases outside the gene matches: 6. The CDR3 DNA reads as TGTGCCAGTAGTCAGCGGGAGAAAGTCTACGAGCAGTACTTC. It encodes CASSQREKVYEQYF.

V gene TRBV3-1 combines with J gene TRBJ1-4, with 7 bases identical to TRBD1. The CDR3 length is 18 residues. Losses at the gene ends were 0 bases for V and 4 bases for J; bases not matched to a gene: 11. The V gene's germline CDR1 is LGHDT and CDR2 YNNKEL (reference sequence). The CDR3 bases are TGTGCCAGCAGCCAAGATGCCGGGACAGTAGGGTATAATGAAAAACTGTTTTTT. Residues: CASSQDAGTVGYNEKLFF.

The rearrangement joins TRBV4-3 to TRBJ2-7, with D possibly called TRBD1 or TRBD2 (5 bases each). Between the trimmed V and J ends, which lost 2 bases and 3 bases, there was a span of 11 bases. The CDR3 runs to 14 residues. Germline V CDR1 and CDR2: LGHNA, YSLEER. Here the CDR3 reads CASSQRGGLYEQYF. The CDR3 DNA reads TGCGCCAGCAGCCAAAGGGGCGGGCTCTACGAGCAGTACTTC.